The table lists the clone carrying this T cell receptor beta chain with many counts. The data originate from a study of human T cells and chemical hapten exposure. Individual cDNA molecules (in the library) carried attached unique molecular identifiers. As originally analysed: Sample-level TCR yields exhibited a median of around 93,000, with a range of roughly 23,224 to 750,000. Each CDR3 protein is one row after TCRdb ran MiXCR on the RACE reads. The V and J calls were determined by TCRdb, not by the authors. The data contain over 300,000 distinct CDR3 sequences, approximately 5.1% of them seen just once; the ten biggest clones take up approximately 2.4%. The CDR3 is made up of 11 amino acids. Germline assignment: CDR1 SQVTM and CDR2 ANQGSEA. Trimming cost V 8 bases and J 10 bases, with 15 bases left between them. Time point: pre-sensitization, week 0. Regarding treatment: therapeutic diphenylcyclopropenone sensitization with weekly scalp DPC.

This chain uses TRBV29-1 with TRBJ2-1; D is uncertain. The material was whole blood, obtained in connection with sensitization to the hapten diphenylcyclopropenone (DPC). This clonotype was sampled from a woman between 50 and 59 years old with alopecia areata. Some clones in this sample may be carry-over from other donors' samples. The CDR3 region has the DNA TGCAGCACCCGAGAGAGTATGGAGCAGTTCTTC. Translating it yields CSTRESMEQFF.